This TCR beta chain was captured in a study of T cell responses to AZD1222 COVID-19 vaccine. Study-wide background: Second-dose timings of about 4 or about 12 weeks were pooled. General study points: Dominant at 160-218 and 743-854, vaccine-associated CD4 TCRs also spanned spike. Repertoires were sampled only after the peak T cell response.

Germline V gene lookup returns CDR1 SEHNR and CDR2 FQNEAQ (reference sequence). There are 16 residues in the CDR3. J was trimmed by 6 bases and V by 5 bases; bases with no gene match: 5. This clone occurred once. Its antigen is as yet unknown. Repertoires were generated with immunoSEQ multiplex PCR, while TCRdb's copy carries only in-frame clones and drops some. The sample has around 71,000 clones, around four fifths seen once. The sequenced sample was peripheral blood, obtained on day 0 of AZD1222 vaccination. The chain carries TRBV7-9 and TRBJ2-2; 14 nucleotides align to TRBD2. This receptor was obtained from an adult in good health. The CDR3 nucleotides are TGTGCCAGCAGCAGATTGGGACTAGCGGGAGCCGGGGAGCTGTTTTTT. It specifies CASSRLGLAGAGELFF. Full variable domain (remainder filled in from reference TRBV7-9 and TRBJ2-2): DTGVSQNPRHKITKRGQNVTFRCDPISEHNRLYWYRQTLGQGPEFLTYFQNEAQLEKSRLLSDRFSAERPKGSFSTLEIQRTEQGDSAMYLCASSRLGLAGAGELFFGEGSRLTVL.